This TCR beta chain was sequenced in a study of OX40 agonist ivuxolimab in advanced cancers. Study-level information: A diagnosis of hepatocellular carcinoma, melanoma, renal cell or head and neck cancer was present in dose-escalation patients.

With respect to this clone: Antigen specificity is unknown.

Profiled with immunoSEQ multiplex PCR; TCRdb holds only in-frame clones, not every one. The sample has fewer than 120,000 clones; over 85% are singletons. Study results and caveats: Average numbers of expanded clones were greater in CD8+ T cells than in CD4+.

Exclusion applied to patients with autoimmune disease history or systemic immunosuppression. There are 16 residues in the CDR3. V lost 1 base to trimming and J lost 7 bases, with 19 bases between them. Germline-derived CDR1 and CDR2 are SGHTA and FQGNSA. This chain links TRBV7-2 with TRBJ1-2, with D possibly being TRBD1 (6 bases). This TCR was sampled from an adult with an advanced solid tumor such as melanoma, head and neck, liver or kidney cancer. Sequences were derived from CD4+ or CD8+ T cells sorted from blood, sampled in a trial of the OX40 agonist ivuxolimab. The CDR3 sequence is CASSLVISQGNRGYTF. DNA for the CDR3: TGTGCCAGCAGCTTAGTGATAAGTCAGGGGAATCGTGGCTACACCTTC.